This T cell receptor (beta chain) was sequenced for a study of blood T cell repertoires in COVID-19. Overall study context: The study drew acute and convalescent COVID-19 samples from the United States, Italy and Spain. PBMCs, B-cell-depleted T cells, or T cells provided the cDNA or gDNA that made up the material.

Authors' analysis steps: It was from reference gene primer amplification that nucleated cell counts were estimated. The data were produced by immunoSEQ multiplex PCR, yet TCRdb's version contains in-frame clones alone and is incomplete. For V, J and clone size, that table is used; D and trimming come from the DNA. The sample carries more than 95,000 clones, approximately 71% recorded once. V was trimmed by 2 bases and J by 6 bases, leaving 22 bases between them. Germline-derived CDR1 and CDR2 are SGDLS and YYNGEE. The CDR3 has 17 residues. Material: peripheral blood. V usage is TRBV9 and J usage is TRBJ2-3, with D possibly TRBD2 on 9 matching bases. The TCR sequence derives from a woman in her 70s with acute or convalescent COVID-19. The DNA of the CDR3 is TGTGCCAGCAGCGTCCCCCAGGGGGCGGGAGGGGCGGATACGCAGTATTTT. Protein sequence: CASSVPQGAGGADTQYF. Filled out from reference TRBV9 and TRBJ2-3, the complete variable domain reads DSGVTQTPKHLITATGQRVTLRCSPRSGDLSVYWYQQSLDQGLQFLIQYYNGEERAKGNILERFSAQQFPDLHSELNLSSLELGDSALYFCASSVPQGAGGADTQYFGPGTRLTVL.